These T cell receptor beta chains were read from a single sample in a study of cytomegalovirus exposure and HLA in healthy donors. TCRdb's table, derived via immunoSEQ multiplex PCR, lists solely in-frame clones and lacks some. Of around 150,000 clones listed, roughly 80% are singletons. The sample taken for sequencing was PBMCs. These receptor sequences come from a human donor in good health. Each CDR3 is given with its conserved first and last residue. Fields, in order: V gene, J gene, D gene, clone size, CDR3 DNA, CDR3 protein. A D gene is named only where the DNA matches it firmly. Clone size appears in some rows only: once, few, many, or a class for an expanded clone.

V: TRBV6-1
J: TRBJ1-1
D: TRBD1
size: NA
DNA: TGTGCCAGCCGATCAGGGGGTTCGAACACTGAAGCTTTCTTT
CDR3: CASRSGGSNTEAFF

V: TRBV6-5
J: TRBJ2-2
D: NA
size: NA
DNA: TGTGCCAGCAAGACCGGACAGATCACCGGGGAGCTGTTTTTT
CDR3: CASKTGQITGELFF

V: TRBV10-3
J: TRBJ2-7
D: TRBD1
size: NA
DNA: TGTGCCATCAGTGACAACCGACAGGGTGTCTACGAGCAGTACTTC
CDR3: CAISDNRQGVYEQYF

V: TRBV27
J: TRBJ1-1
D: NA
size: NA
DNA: TGTGCCAGCGCGCGAGTAGGCGGCACTGAAGCTTTCTTT
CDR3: CASARVGGTEAFF

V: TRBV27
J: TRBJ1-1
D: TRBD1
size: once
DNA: TGTGCCAGCAGTTTCCTAAGTCGGGCAGGGGGCCGTGGCACTGAAGCTTTCTTT
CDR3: CASSFLSRAGGRGTEAFF

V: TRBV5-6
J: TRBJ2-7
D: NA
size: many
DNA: TGTGCCAGCAGCGTCCCTGGGGAATGGGCACTAGCCGAGCAGTACTTC
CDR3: CASSVPGEWALAEQYF

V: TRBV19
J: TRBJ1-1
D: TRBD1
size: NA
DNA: TGTGCCAGTAGTCCCGGGACAGGGGGCGCGGACACTGAAGCTTTCTTT
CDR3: CASSPGTGGADTEAFF

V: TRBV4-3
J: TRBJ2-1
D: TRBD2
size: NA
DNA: TGCGCCAGCAGCCAAGATACGGCGGGGGGGCTCAATGAGCAGTTCTTC
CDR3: CASSQDTAGGLNEQFF

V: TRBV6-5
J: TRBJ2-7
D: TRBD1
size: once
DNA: TGTGCCAGCACCAAAAACAGGGGACGGTACGAGCAGTACTTC
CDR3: CASTKNRGRYEQYF

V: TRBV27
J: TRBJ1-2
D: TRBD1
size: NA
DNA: TGTGCCAGCAGTCCCCACCCCGACAGGGGTTCAGGCTATGGCTACACCTTC
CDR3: CASSPHPDRGSGYGYTF

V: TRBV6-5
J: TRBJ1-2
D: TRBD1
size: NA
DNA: TGTGCCAGCAGTGGACAGGGTCATGGCTACACCTTC
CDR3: CASSGQGHGYTF

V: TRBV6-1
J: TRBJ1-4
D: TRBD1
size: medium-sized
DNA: TGTGCCAGCAGTGGAGGACAGGGATGGGAAAAACTGTTTTTT
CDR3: CASSGGQGWEKLFF

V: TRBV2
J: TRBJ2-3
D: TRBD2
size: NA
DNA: TGTGCCAGCAGGACACTAGCGGACACAGATACGCAGTATTTT
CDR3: CASRTLADTDTQYF

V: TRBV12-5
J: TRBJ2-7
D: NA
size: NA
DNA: TGTGCTAGTGGTTTGACTCCCCTGGGGGGGCGCTTCTACGAGCAGTACTTC
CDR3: CASGLTPLGGRFYEQYF

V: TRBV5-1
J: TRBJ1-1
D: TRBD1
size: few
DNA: TGCGCCAGCACCACGACAGGGGTGAACACTGAAGCTTTCTTT
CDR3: CASTTTGVNTEAFF

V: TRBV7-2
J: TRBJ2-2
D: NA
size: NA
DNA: TGTGCCAGCAGCTTAGCACAGTACACCGGGGAGCTGTTTTTT
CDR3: CASSLAQYTGELFF

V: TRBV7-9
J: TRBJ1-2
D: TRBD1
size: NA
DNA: TGTGCCAGCAGCTTGACAGGGGGCGATGGCTACACCTTC
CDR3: CASSLTGGDGYTF

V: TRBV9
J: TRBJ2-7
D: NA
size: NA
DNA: TGTGCCAGCAGAACAGAGAAGAAGACAGGGACTGCCTACGAGCAGTACTTC
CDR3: CASRTEKKTGTAYEQYF

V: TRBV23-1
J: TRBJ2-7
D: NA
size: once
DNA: TGCGCCAGCAGTCAGGCAGGAGGCCGAAACGAGCAGTACTTC
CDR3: CASSQAGGRNEQYF

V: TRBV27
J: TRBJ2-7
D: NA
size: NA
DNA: TGTGCCAGCAGCCCCTGGGGCGGGACAGTGAACTACGAGCAGTACTTC
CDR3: CASSPWGGTVNYEQYF

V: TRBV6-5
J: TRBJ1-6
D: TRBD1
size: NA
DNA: TGTGCCAGCAATGAAGGGACAGGGGGAACACCCCTCCACTTT
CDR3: CASNEGTGGTPLHF

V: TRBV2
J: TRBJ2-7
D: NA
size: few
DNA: TGTGCCAGCAGCCCCCAGCGGAACTACGAGCAGTACTTC
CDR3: CASSPQRNYEQYF

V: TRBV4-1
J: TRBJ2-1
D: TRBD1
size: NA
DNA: TGCGCCAGCAGCCCGGCAGGGGGTATCAATGAGCAGTTCTTC
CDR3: CASSPAGGINEQFF

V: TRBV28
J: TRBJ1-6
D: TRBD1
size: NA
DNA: TGTGCCAGCAGCTACAGGGGCAGGTCACCCCTCCACTTT
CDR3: CASSYRGRSPLHF

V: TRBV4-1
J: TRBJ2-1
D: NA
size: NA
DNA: TGCGCCAGCAGCCCGTTTAACCCTGAGGGCAATGAGCAGTTCTTC
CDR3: CASSPFNPEGNEQFF

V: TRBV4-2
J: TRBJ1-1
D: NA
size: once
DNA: TGTGCCAGCAGCCAATCAGGCAGGAACACTGAAGCTTTCTTT
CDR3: CASSQSGRNTEAFF

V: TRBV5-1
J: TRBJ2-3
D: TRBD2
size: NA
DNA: TGCGCCAGCAGCTTGAGCGGGGGGGGTTCAGATACGCAGTATTTT
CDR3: CASSLSGGGSDTQYF

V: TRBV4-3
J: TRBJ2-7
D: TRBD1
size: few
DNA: TGCGCCAGCAGCCAAGATTCGGGACAGGGCGCCTACGAGCAGTACTTC
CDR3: CASSQDSGQGAYEQYF

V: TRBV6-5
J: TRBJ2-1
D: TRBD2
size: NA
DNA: TGTGCCAGCAGTCCCGGACTAGCGGGGGGTGAGCAGTTCTTC
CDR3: CASSPGLAGGEQFF

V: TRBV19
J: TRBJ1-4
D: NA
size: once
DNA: TGTGCCAGTTCGGAGAATGAAAAACTGTTTTTT
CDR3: CASSENEKLFF

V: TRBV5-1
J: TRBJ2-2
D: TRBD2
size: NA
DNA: TGCGCCAGCAGCCCGACTACCGCGGGGGGGTCTTCTGGGGAGCTGTTTTTT
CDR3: CASSPTTAGGSSGELFF

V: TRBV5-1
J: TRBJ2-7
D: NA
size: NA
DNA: TGCGCCAGCAGCTTGGACAGGAACGAGCAGTACTTC
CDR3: CASSLDRNEQYF

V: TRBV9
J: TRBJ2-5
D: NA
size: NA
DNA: TGTGCCAGCAGCCCCGACTCGGAAGAGACCCAGTACTTC
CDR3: CASSPDSEETQYF

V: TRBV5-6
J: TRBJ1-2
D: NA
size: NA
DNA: TGTGCCAGCAGCTTATACCGCCCCTCGGACAGCAACTATGGCTACACCTTC
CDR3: CASSLYRPSDSNYGYTF

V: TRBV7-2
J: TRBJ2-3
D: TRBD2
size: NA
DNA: TGTGCCAGCAGACCACCGGGACTATACACAGATACGCAGTATTTT
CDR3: CASRPPGLYTDTQYF

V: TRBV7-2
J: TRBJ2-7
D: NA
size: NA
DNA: TGTGCCAGCAGCCACTGGACAGCGGCCGACGAGCAGTACTTC
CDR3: CASSHWTAADEQYF

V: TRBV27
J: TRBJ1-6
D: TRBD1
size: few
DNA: TGTGCCAGCAGTTTGCTGGATGAGGACAGGGAATATTCACCCCTCCACTTT
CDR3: CASSLLDEDREYSPLHF

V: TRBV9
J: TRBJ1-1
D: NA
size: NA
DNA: TGTGCCAGCAGCGGAGGGACTGTTGACACTGAAGCTTTCTTT
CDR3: CASSGGTVDTEAFF

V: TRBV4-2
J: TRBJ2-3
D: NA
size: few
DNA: TGTGCCAGCAGCCAGGGGCGGGGTAAGTCAGATACGCAGTATTTT
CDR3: CASSQGRGKSDTQYF

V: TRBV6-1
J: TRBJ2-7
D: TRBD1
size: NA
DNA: TGTGCCAGCAGTGATGGACAGGGGGGATACGAGCAGTACTTC
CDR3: CASSDGQGGYEQYF

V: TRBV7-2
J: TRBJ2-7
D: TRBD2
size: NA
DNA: TGTGCCAGCAGCTTCCCCGGGACTAGCGGCTCCTACGAGCAGTACTTC
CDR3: CASSFPGTSGSYEQYF

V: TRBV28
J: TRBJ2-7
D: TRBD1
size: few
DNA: TGTGCCAGCAGGGCGACAGGGGCCTACTCCTACGAGCAGTACTTC
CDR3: CASRATGAYSYEQYF

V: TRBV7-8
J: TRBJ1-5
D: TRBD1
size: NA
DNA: TGTGCCAGCAGCCTGGACAGGGCTCAGCCCCAGCATTTT
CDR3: CASSLDRAQPQHF

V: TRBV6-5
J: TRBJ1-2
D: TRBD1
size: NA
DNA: TGTGCCAGCAGTTACTCGAAGGGACAGGGCTATGGCTACACCTTC
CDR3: CASSYSKGQGYGYTF

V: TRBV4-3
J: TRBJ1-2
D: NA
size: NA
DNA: TGCGCCAGCAGCCAAGCTCGGGACTTTTATGGCTACACCTTC
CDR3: CASSQARDFYGYTF

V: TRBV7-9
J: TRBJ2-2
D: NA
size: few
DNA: TGTGCCAGCAGCTTTAATGGGGCCGTAGGGGAGCTGTTTTTT
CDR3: CASSFNGAVGELFF

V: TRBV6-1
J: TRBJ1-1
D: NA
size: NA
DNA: TGTGCCAGCAGTGAATTAGCAAGGGGTGCTTTCTTT
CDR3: CASSELARGAFF

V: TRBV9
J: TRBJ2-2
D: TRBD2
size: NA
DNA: TGTGCCAGCAGCGCCCTAGCGGGGGGGCCCGGGGAGCTGTTTTTT
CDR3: CASSALAGGPGELFF

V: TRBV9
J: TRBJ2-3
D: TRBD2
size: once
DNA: TGTGCCAGCAGCGGGGGGACTATGCGGGAGCAGTATTTT
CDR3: CASSGGTMREQYF

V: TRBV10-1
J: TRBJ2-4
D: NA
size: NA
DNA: TGCGCCAGCAGTGAGTCCGGTCGAAACATTCAGTACTTC
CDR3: CASSESGRNIQYF

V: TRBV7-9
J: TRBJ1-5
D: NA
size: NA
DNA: TGTGCCAGCAGCGAGGCGGGGGGACAACGGAGGGGGCCCCAGCATTTT
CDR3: CASSEAGGQRRGPQHF

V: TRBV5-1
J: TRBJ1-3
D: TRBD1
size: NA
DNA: TGCGCCAGCAGCTTTGCGGACAGGGGAAACACCATATATTTT
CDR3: CASSFADRGNTIYF

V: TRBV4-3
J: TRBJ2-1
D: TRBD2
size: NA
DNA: TGCGCCAGCAGCCCTCTAGCGGGGGCTTCCTACAATGAGCAGTTCTTC
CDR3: CASSPLAGASYNEQFF

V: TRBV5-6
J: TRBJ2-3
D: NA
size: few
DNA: TGTGCCAGCAGTTCCTCGCGGGGTCCCCCCGTAGATACGCAGTATTTT
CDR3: CASSSSRGPPVDTQYF